This TCR beta chain was sequenced during a study of control samples from healthy donors and cancer patients. Sequenced by immunoSEQ multiplex PCR; TCRdb stores in-frame clones only, minus some. Here the sample spans tens of thousands of clones, roughly 87% being singletons. After removal of 1 base from V and 3 bases from J, the junction contained 6 bases not matched to a gene. The CDR3 runs 15 residues. Germline V gene lookup returns CDR1 MNHNS and CDR2 SASEGT. This receptor was identified in a woman between 45 and 60 years old in good health. Material: blood. This rearrangement joins TRBV6-1 to TRBJ2-7; 7 bases are shared with TRBD1. The CDR3 region is CASSEGLTGYYEQYF. The CDR3, as DNA: TGTGCCAGCAGTGAAGGGTTGACAGGGTACTACGAGCAGTACTTC.